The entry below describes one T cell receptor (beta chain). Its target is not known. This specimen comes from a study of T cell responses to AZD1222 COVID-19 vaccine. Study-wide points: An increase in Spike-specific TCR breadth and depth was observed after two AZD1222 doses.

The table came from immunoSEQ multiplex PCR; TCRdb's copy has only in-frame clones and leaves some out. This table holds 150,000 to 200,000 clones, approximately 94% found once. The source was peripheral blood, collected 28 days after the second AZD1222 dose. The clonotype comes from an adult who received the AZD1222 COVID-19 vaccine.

This CDR3 is CASSLKRQGGLPGELFF. In DNA, the CDR3 is TGTGCCAGCAGCCTAAAACGACAGGGTGGCCTCCCCGGGGAGCTGTTTTTT. The rearrangement joins TRBV3-1 (or the pseudogene TRBV3-2) to TRBJ2-2; the match to TRBD1 covers 7 bases. V was clipped by 4 bases and J by 6 bases; unmatched bases: 14. The CDR3 extends over 17 amino acids. Germline V gene lookup returns CDR1 LGHDT and CDR2 YNNKEL (reference sequence).